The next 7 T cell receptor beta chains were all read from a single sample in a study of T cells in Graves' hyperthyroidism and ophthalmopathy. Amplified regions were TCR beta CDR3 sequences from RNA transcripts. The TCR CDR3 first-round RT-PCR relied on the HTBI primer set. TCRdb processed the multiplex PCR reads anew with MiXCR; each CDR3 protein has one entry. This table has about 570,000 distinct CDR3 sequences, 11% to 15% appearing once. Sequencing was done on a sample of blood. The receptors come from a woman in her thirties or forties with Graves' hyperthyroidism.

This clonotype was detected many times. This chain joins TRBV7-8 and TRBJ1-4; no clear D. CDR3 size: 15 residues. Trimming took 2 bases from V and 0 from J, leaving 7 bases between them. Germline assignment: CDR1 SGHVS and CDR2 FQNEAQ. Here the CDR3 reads CASSLLGTTNEKLFF. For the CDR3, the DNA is TGTGCCAGCAGCTTACTAGGCACAACTAATGAAAAACTGTTTTTT.

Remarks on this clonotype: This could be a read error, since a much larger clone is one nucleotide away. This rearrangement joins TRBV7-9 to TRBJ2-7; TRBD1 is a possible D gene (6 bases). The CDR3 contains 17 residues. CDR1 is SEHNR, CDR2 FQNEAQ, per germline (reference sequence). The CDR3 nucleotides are TGTGGCAGCAGCTTAGAAAGGATACAGGGTCGCTCCTACGAGCAGTACTTC. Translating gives CGSSLERIQGRSYEQYF.

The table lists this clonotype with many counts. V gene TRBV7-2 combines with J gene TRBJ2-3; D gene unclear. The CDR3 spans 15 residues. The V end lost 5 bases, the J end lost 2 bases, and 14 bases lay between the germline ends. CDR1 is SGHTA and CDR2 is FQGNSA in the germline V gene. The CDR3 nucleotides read TGTGCCAGCAGCCCCGTGGGGTCGGACACAGATACGCAGTATTTT. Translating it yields CASSPVGSDTDTQYF.

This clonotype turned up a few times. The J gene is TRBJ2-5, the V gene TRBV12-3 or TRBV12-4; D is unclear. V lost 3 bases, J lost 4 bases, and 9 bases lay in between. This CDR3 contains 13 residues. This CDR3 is CASSFMLGETQYF. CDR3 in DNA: TGTGCCAGCAGTTTCATGCTAGGAGAGACCCAGTACTTC.

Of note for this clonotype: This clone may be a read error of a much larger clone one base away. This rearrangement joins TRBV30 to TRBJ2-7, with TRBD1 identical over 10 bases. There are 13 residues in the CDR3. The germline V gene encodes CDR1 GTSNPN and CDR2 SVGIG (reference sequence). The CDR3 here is CAWSAGQGDERYF. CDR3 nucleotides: TGTGCCTGGAGCGCCGGACAGGGGGACGAGCGGTACTTC.

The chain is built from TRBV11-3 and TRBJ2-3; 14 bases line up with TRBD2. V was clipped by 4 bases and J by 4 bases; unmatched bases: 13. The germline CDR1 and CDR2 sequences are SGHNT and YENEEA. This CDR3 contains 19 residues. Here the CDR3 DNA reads TGTGCCAGCAGCTCCCGAAAAGGACTAGCGGGAGGCCCAGCAGATACGCAGTATTTT. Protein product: CASSSRKGLAGGPADTQYF.

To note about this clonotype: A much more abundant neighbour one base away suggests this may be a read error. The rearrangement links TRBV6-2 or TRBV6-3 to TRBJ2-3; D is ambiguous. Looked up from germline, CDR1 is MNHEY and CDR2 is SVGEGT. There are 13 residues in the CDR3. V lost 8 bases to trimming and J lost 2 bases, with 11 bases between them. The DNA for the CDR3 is TGTGCCAGCTCAGCCTCGTACACAGATACGCAGTATTTT. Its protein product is CASSASYTDTQYF.